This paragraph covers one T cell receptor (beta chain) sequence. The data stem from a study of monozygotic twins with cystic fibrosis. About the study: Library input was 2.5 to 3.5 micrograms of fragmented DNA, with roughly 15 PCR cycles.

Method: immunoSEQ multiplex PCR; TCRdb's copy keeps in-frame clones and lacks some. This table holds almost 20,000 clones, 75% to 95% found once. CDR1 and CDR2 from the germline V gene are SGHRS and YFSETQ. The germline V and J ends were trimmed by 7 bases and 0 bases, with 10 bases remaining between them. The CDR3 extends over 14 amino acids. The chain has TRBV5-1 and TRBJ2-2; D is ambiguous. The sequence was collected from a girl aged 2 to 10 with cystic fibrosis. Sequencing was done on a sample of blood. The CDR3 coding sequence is TGCGCCAGCTTCCAGGCCGCGAACACCGGGGAGCTGTTTTTT. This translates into CASFQAANTGELFF.